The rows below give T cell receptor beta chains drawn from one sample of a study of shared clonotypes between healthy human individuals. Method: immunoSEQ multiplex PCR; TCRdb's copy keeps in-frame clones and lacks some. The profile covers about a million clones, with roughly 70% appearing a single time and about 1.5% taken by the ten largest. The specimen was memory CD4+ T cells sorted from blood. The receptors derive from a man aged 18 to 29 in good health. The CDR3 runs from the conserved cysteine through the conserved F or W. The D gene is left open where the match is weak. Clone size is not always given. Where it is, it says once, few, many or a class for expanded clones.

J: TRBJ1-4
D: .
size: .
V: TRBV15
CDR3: CATSRPSVSEKLFF
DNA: TGTGCCACCAGCAGACCCTCAGTCAGTGAAAAACTGTTTTTT

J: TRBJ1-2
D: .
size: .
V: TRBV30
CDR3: CAWSRETGFYTF
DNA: TGTGCCTGGAGCAGAGAGACAGGTTTTTACACCTTC

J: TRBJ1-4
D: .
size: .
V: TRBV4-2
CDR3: CASSQVMGNEKLFF
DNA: TGTGCCAGCAGCCAAGTTATGGGTAATGAAAAACTGTTTTTT

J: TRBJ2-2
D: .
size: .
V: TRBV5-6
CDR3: CASTSPGGELFF
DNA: TGTGCCAGCACCTCTCCGGGCGGGGAGCTGTTTTTT

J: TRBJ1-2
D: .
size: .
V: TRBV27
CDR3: CASSLVPNYGYTF
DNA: TGTGCCAGCAGTTTAGTACCTAACTATGGCTACACCTTC

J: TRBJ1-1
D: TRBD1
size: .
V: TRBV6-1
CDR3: CASLRQGGTEAFF
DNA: TGTGCCAGCCTACGACAGGGAGGTACTGAAGCTTTCTTT

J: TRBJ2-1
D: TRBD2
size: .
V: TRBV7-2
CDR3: CASSFQRGGSYNEQFF
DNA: TGTGCCAGCAGCTTTCAGCGGGGGGGCTCCTACAATGAGCAGTTCTTC

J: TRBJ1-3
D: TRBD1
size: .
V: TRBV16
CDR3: CASSHHPDRAGNTIYF
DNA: TGTGCCAGCAGCCACCACCCGGACAGGGCAGGAAACACCATATATTTT

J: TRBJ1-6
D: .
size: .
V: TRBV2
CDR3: CASSDTGTRTPLHF
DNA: TGTGCCAGCAGTGATACAGGGACAAGGACACCCCTCCACTTT

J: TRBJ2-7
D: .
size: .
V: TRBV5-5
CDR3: CASSFAGPYEQYF
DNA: TGTGCCAGCAGCTTCGCCGGCCCCTACGAGCAGTACTTC

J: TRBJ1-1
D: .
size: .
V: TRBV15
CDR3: CATSRAFGSRRMGTEAFF
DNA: TGTGCCACCAGCAGGGCTTTCGGGTCCCGTAGAATGGGGACTGAAGCTTTCTTT

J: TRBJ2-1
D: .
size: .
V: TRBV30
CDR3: CAWSPRDEQFF
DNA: TGTGCCTGGAGTCCTAGAGATGAGCAGTTCTTC

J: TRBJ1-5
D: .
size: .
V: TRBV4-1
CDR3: CASSQETESYSNQPQHF
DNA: TGCGCCAGCAGCCAAGAGACAGAATCATATAGCAATCAGCCCCAGCATTTT

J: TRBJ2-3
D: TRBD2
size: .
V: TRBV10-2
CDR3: CASSGLAGFTDTQYF
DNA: TGCGCCAGCAGTGGACTAGCGGGATTCACAGATACGCAGTATTTT

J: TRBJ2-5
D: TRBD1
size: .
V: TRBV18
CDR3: CASSPAGTVETQYF
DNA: TGTGCCAGCTCACCCGCCGGGACAGTAGAGACCCAGTACTTC

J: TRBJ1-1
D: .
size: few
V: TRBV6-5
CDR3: CASSVQGRAFF
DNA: TGTGCCAGCAGCGTACAGGGAAGAGCTTTCTTT

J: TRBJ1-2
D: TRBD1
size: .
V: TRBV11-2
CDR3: CASSSTRQGIGHGYTF
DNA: TGTGCCAGCAGCTCAACTCGACAGGGGATAGGGCATGGCTACACCTTC

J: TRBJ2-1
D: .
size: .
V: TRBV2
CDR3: CASSSRGNEQFF
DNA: TGTGCCAGCAGCAGCAGGGGCAATGAGCAGTTCTTC

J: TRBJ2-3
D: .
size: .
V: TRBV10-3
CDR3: CAISDGVTDTQYF
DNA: TGTGCCATCAGTGACGGGGTCACAGATACGCAGTATTTT

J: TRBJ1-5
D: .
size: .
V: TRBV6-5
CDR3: CASSWARGNQPQHF
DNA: TGTGCCAGCTCCTGGGCGCGGGGCAATCAGCCCCAGCATTTT

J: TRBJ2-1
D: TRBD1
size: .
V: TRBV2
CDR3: CARQGALYNEQFF
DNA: TGTGCCAGGCAGGGGGCCCTTTACAATGAGCAGTTCTTC

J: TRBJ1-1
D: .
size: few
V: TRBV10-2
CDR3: CASSPKSNTEAFF
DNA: TGCGCCAGCAGTCCGAAGTCTAACACTGAAGCTTTCTTT

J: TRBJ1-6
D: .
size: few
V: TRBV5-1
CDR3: CASSLDADSPLHF
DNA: TGCGCCAGCAGCTTGGATGCAGATTCACCCCTCCACTTT

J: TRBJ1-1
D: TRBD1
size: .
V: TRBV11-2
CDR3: CASSLDRGTEAFF
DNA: TGTGCCAGCAGCCTAGACAGGGGCACTGAAGCTTTCTTT

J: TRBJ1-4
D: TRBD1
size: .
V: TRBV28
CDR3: CASSPGTGGLATNEKLFF
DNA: TGTGCCAGCAGCCCAGGGACAGGCGGATTAGCAACTAATGAAAAACTGTTTTTT

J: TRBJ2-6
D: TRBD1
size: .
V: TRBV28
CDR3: CASNDSGGPGANVLTF
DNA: TGTGCCAGCAACGATTCAGGGGGCCCTGGGGCCAACGTCCTGACTTTC

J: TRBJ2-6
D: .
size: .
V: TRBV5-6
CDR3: CASSLEGIGANVLTF
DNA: TGTGCCAGCAGCTTGGAAGGGATTGGGGCCAACGTCCTGACTTTC

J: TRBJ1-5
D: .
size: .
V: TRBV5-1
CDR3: CASSLGQSNQPQHF
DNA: TGCGCCAGCAGCTTAGGACAGAGCAATCAGCCCCAGCATTTT

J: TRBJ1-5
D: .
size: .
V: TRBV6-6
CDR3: CASGPSSIRPQHF
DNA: TGTGCCAGCGGACCATCCTCAATACGGCCCCAGCATTTT

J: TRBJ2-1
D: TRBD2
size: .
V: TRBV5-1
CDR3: CASRPPGLATNEQFF
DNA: TGCGCCAGCAGGCCGCCGGGACTAGCGACGAATGAGCAGTTCTTC

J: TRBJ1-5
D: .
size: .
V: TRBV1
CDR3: CTSSQVVDRDEPQHF
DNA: TGCACCAGCAGCCAAGTTGTGGACAGGGACGAGCCCCAGCATTTT

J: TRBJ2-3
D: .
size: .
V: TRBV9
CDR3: CASSVAAEAVRIDTQYF
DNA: TGTGCCAGCAGCGTAGCGGCTGAGGCGGTCAGGATAGATACGCAGTATTTT

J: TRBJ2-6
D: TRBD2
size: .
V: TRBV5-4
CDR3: CASSAVSGGRGGANVLTF
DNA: TGTGCCAGCAGCGCAGTTAGCGGGGGCCGGGGAGGGGCCAACGTCCTGACTTTC

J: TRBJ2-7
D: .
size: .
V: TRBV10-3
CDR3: CAISGTPNLGYEQYF
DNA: TGTGCCATCAGTGGGACACCAAATCTCGGCTACGAGCAGTACTTC

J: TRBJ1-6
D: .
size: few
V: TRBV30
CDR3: CAWSATRLDSPLHF
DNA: TGTGCCTGGAGTGCTACGCGGTTGGATTCACCCCTCCACTTT

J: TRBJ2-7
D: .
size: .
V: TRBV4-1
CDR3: CASSPGLLSNYEQYF
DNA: TGCGCCAGCAGCCCAGGGCTGTTATCGAACTACGAGCAGTACTTC

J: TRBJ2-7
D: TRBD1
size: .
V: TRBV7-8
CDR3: CASRGRGQGHEQYF
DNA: TGTGCCAGCAGGGGACGGGGACAGGGCCACGAGCAGTACTTC

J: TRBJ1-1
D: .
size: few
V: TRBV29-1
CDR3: CSVGSPGNTEAFF
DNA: TGCAGCGTTGGGTCACCGGGCAACACTGAAGCTTTCTTT

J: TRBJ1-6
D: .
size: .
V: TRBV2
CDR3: CASSEALAATPLHF
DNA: TGTGCCAGCAGTGAAGCGCTGGCGGCGACCCCCCTCCACTTT

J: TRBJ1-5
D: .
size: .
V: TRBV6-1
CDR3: CASSDRGEQPQHF
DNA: TGTGCCAGCAGTGATCGGGGGGAGCAGCCCCAGCATTTT

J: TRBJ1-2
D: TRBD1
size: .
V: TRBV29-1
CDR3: CSVVDRINGYTF
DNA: TGCAGCGTTGTGGACAGGATTAATGGCTACACCTTC